This T cell receptor beta chain was sequenced for a study of CD8 T cells in Susac syndrome. When the RNA was reverse transcribed, random hexamers were used with an input of roughly 0.45 to 1 ug. TCRdb independently ran MiXCR on the immunoSEQ multiplex PCR reads; one entry per CDR3 protein. Here the sample spans around 300,000 distinct CDR3 sequences, around 85% being singletons. The TCR originated in a human donor with multiple sclerosis. Sequencing was done on a sample of CD8+ T cells from PBMCs.

CDR3 DNA: TGTGCCTGGGACTTCAATGAGCAGTTCTTC. Translation: CAWDFNEQFF. The chain employs TRBV30 and TRBJ2-1; D is uncertain. Per the germline V gene, CDR1 is GTSNPN and CDR2 is SVGIG (reference sequence). V dropped 5 bases and J dropped 6 bases, with 5 bases sitting between them. This CDR3 is built from 10 residues.